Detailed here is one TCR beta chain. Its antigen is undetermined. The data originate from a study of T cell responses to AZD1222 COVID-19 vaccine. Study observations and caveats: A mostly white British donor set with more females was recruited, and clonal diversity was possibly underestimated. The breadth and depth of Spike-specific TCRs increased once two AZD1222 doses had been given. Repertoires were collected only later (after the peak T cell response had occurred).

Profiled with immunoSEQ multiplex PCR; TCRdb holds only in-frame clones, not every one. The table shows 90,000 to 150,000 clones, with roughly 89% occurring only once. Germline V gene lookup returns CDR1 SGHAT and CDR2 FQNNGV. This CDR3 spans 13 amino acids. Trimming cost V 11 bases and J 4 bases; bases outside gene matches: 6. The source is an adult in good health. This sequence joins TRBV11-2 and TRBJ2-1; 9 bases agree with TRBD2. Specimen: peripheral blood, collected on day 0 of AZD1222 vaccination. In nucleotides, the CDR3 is TGTGCCTGCGGGGGGGAGCTTTACAATGAGCAGTTCTTC. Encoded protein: CACGGELYNEQFF. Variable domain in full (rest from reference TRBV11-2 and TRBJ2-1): EAGVAQSPRYKIIEKRQSVAFWCNPISGHATLYWYQQILGQGPKLLIQFQNNGVVDDSQLPKDRFSAERLKGVDSTLKIQPAKLEDSAVYLCACGGELYNEQFFGPGTRLTVL.